This T cell receptor (beta chain) was sequenced during a study of shared clonotypes between healthy human individuals. At the level of the study: There were three CD4 naive, three CD4 memory, two CD8 naive and one CD8 memory plates per donor.

V lost 2 bases and J lost 5, with 16 bases in between. The CDR3 sequence is 15 residues long. The germline V gene encodes CDR1 MGHRA and CDR2 YSYEKL. CD45RO-negative cells were positively selected for CCR7, leaving out terminally differentiated effector memory CD45RA+ cells. Within Nashville, Tennessee resided all donors, each a Caucasian adult. About this clone: The antigen remains unidentified.

TCRdb keeps only in-frame clones here, not all; method: immunoSEQ multiplex PCR. The sample includes some 2.1 million clones, around 96% of them seen just once. Study observations and caveats: Depth was large, yet rarefaction showed that sorted-subset sequencing was incomplete.

Sequencing input: naive CD8+ T cells sorted from blood. This sequence was found in a young man in good health. The chain carries TRBV4-1 and TRBJ2-7; tentatively, D is TRBD1 (6 bases). The CDR3 loop is CASSQKGDTLDEQYF. CDR3 DNA sequence: TGCGCCAGCAGCCAAAAGGGGGACACCTTAGACGAGCAGTACTTC.